This TCR beta chain stems from a study of blood T cell repertoires in COVID-19. Study summary: COVID-19 samples from acute and convalescent phases originated in the United States, Italy and Spain. The analysed material was cDNA or gDNA that came from T cells, B-cell-depleted T cells, or PBMCs.

Original methodology: From reference gene primer amplification, estimates of nucleated cell counts were derived. The method was immunoSEQ multiplex PCR; TCRdb's version includes in-frame clones alone and lacks a portion of them. The DNA gave D and trimming, while V, J and clone size come from that table. The sample contains about 60,000 clones, about 77% of which appear only once. CDR3 length: 16 amino acids. V lost 5 bases and J lost 0, with 16 bases in between. The germline gives CDR1 MNHNS, CDR2 SASEGT. Material: peripheral blood. J is TRBJ1-1 and V is TRBV6-1; tentative D call: TRBD1 (6 bases). This TCR was sampled from a human donor in a cohort sampled during active COVID-19. CDR3 sequence: CASSKGQGPMNTEAFF. In DNA, the CDR3 is TGTGCCAGCAGTAAAGGGCAGGGGCCGATGAACACTGAAGCTTTCTTT.